The clone carrying this T cell receptor (beta chain) appeared a single time. A clone one base away is much larger, so this may be a read error. Germline CDR1 and CDR2: MNHEY and SMNVEV (reference sequence). The V segment lost 6 bases and the J segment 4 bases; nucleotides outside the gene matches: 2. This CDR3 is built from 13 residues. Method: immunoSEQ multiplex PCR; TCRdb's copy keeps in-frame clones and lacks some. The sample lists about 49,000 clones; roughly nine tenths were seen once. The source of the sample is a study of PD-L1 blockade in urothelial cancer. The sample consisted of PBMCs, taken around atezolizumab (anti-PD-L1) treatment. The source is a man aged 60 to 69 with urothelial cancer. The rearrangement joins TRBV27 to TRBJ2-3; 9 nucleotides agree with TRBD1. The CDR3: CASSRTGADTQYF. The CDR3 DNA sequence: TGTGCCAGCAGCCGGACAGGGGCAGATACGCAGTATTTT.